Below are 18 T cell receptor beta chains sequenced from a single sample in a study of OX40 agonist ivuxolimab in advanced cancers. Assay: immunoSEQ multiplex PCR; the TCRdb copy retains only in-frame clones and omits some. There are about 98,000 clones in the sample; approximately 91% occur only once, and around 0.82% lies in the top ten. Specimen: CD4+ or CD8+ T cells sorted from blood, collected in a trial of the OX40 agonist ivuxolimab. These receptors were obtained from an adult with an advanced solid tumor such as melanoma, head and neck, liver or kidney cancer.

V gene TRBV19 combines with J gene TRBJ2-4; D uncertain. Looked up from germline, CDR1 is LNHDA and CDR2 is SQIVND (reference sequence). V was trimmed by 6 bases and J by 5 bases, leaving 8 bases between them. The CDR3 has 12 residues. The CDR3 DNA sequence: TGTGCCAGTAGCCGTTCAGAAAACATTCAGTACTTC. Translation: CASSRSENIQYF.

The rearrangement links TRBV19 to TRBJ1-1; weak D call: TRBD1 (6 bases). The length of the CDR3 is 14 residues. With 3 bases removed from V and 7 bases from J, the gap between germline ends came to 15 bases. Germline V CDR1 and CDR2: LNHDA, SQIVND (reference sequence). In nucleotides, the CDR3 is TGTGCCAGTAGTATCCCTCTCGCGACAGGTGAAGCTTTCTTT. It codes for CASSIPLATGEAFF.

The chain has TRBV30 and TRBJ2-1; TRBD2 matches at 8 bases. Looked up from germline, CDR1 is GTSNPN and CDR2 is SVGIG (reference sequence). V was clipped by 2 bases and J by 2 bases; unmatched bases: 11. This CDR3 contains 17 residues. This CDR3 reads CAWSPFLLAGPYNEQFF. Written as DNA, the CDR3 is TGTGCCTGGAGTCCCTTCCTGCTAGCGGGCCCCTACAATGAGCAGTTCTTC.

The genes are TRBV7-3 and TRBJ1-5; D may be TRBD1 (5 bases). The CDR3 is 15 amino acids. V was pared by 4 bases and J by 6 bases, with 16 bases between. Germline V lookup: CDR1 SGHTA, CDR2 FQGTGA. The CDR3 protein is CASSSYIGAGQPQHF. The CDR3, as DNA: TGTGCCAGCAGCTCATATATCGGGGCAGGTCAGCCCCAGCATTTT.

This chain links TRBV28 with TRBJ1-4; D not certain. Between the trimmed V and J ends, which lost 7 bases and 6 bases, there was a span of 18 bases. The CDR3 spans 15 residues. Germline V CDR1 and CDR2: MDHEN, SYDVKM. The DNA for the CDR3 is TGTGCCAGCACCCTAAGCAAGGGAGTGTATGAAAAACTGTTTTTT. It specifies CASTLSKGVYEKLFF. Complete variable domain (other parts from reference TRBV28 and TRBJ1-4): DVKVTQSSRYLVKRTGEKVFLECVQDMDHENMFWYRQDPGLGLRLIYFSYDVKMKEKGDIPEGYSVSREKKERFSLILESASTNQTSMYLCASTLSKGVYEKLFFGSGTQLSVL.

The CDR3 nucleotides are TGCGCCAGCAGTGAGCAGGGGCAAGCCTACAATGAGCAGTTCTTC. Translating it yields CASSEQGQAYNEQFF. The J gene is TRBJ2-1, the V gene TRBV10-2, with TRBD1 as a possible D gene (6 bases). The CDR3 runs to 15 residues. Trimming shortened V by 2 bases and J by 2 bases, and 10 bases separated the two germline ends. CDR1 is WSHSY, CDR2 SAAADI, per germline.

The CDR3 DNA follows: TGTGCCAGCATCATGAAGGGACTTCCCAATTCACCCCTCCACTTT. Its translation: CASIMKGLPNSPLHF. This chain connects TRBV6-1 to TRBJ1-6, with D possibly matching TRBD1 (5 bases). The V end was cut by 7 bases, the J end by 7 bases, with 17 bases between. CDR3 length: 15 amino acids. CDR1 is MNHNS and CDR2 is SASEGT in the germline V gene.

The rearrangement links TRBV4-3 to TRBJ1-4; D not resolved. Trimming removed 4 bases at V and 7 bases at J, with 10 bases between. The length of the CDR3 is 13 residues. Germline V gives CDR1 LGHNA, CDR2 YSLEER. In DNA, the CDR3 is TGCGCCAGCAGCCTAGGAGGGTTTGAAAAACTGTTTTTT. This codes for CASSLGGFEKLFF.

V and J are TRBV7-3 and TRBJ2-3; TRBD2 is a possible D gene (5 bases). V was cut by 8 bases and J by 3 bases, with 12 bases left in between. The germline V gene encodes CDR1 SGHTA and CDR2 FQGTGA. The CDR3 is 13 residues long. DNA for the CDR3: TGTGCCAGCGGAGAGAGAGGGACAGATACGCAGTATTTT. Protein sequence: CASGERGTDTQYF.

The chain carries TRBV13 and TRBJ2-2; 8 positions match TRBD2. The CDR3 loop spans 19 amino acids. The germline V gene encodes CDR1 PRHDT and CDR2 FYEKMQ (reference sequence). The junction had 17 bases not matched to a gene; V was cut back by 2 bases and J by 6 bases. Here the CDR3 DNA reads TGTGCCAGCAGCTTATACGGCGGGCAGGGGAGCGGGAGTGCCGGGGAGCTGTTTTTT. This translates into CASSLYGGQGSGSAGELFF.

This chain links TRBV4-3 with TRBJ1-4; 9 bases align to TRBD1. The CDR3 is 18 residues long. Unmatched junction bases numbered 17, after V lost 4 bases and J lost 8 bases. Per the germline V gene, CDR1 is LGHNA and CDR2 is YSLEER. DNA of the CDR3: TGCGCCAGCAGCCGCCGAGCACCGGGACAGGGATTTGTAGAAAAACTGTTTTTT. This gives the protein CASSRRAPGQGFVEKLFF.

This clone is a singleton in its sample. This sequence joins TRBV5-6 and TRBJ1-6; TRBD1 might be the D (6 bases). Germline V gives CDR1 SGHDT, CDR2 YYEEEE. The CDR3 is made up of 17 amino acids. Between the trimmed V and J ends, which lost 4 bases and 5 bases, there was a span of 19 bases. As DNA, the CDR3 is TGTGCCAGCAGCCCAGACAGGTCTGCTAGTGATAATTCACCCCTCCACTTT. Translation: CASSPDRSASDNSPLHF.

The CDR3 sequence: CASSPRLAGGSSYNEQFF. The DNA of the CDR3 is TGTGCCAGCTCGCCCCGACTAGCGGGAGGGAGCTCCTACAATGAGCAGTTCTTC. This chain links TRBV18 with TRBJ2-1; 14 positions agree with TRBD2. The CDR3 has 18 residues. The V segment lost 6 bases and the J segment 0 bases; nucleotides outside the gene matches: 7. Germline V gene data show CDR1 as KGHSH and CDR2 as LQKENI.

The chain is built from TRBV9 and TRBJ2-3, with D possibly being TRBD1 or TRBD2 (6 bases each). Germline values: CDR1 SGDLS, CDR2 YYNGEE. There are 16 residues in the CDR3. Trimming cost V 4 bases and J 5 bases, with 20 bases left between them. CDR3 sequence (DNA): TGTGCCAGCAGCTCAGCCGCTAGGGGGGCAGGAGATACGCAGTATTTT. Amino acid sequence: CASSSAARGAGDTQYF.

V and J are TRBV6-1 and TRBJ2-2; D is uncertain. The germline V and J ends were trimmed by 1 base and 0 bases, with 3 bases remaining between them. The CDR3 covers 14 residues. The V gene's germline CDR1 is MNHNS and CDR2 SASEGT. The CDR3 nucleotides are TGTGCCAGCAGTGAAGGATCGAACACCGGGGAGCTGTTTTTT. Residues: CASSEGSNTGELFF.

The CDR3 DNA follows: TGTGCCAGCATGACAGGGTCTAACTATGGCTACACCTTC. It encodes CASMTGSNYGYTF. The chain has TRBV6-6 and TRBJ1-2; 7 bases map to TRBD1. V lost 7 bases, J lost 0 bases, and 2 bases stayed unmatched. The germline gives CDR1 MNHNY, CDR2 SVGAGI (reference sequence). This CDR3 spans 13 amino acids.

The chain carries TRBV2 and TRBJ2-2; possible D gene TRBD1, 6 bases. V lost 0 bases to trimming and J lost 5 bases, with 13 bases between them. The CDR3 contains 16 residues. Per the germline V gene, CDR1 is SNHLY and CDR2 is FYNNEI. The CDR3 protein is CASSEATGIGTGELFF. The CDR3 DNA is TGTGCCAGCAGTGAAGCAACAGGGATCGGAACCGGGGAGCTGTTTTTT.

The J gene is TRBJ2-3, the V gene TRBV19, with TRBD2 identical over 7 bases. Trimming cost V 10 bases and J 7 bases; bases outside gene matches: 20. Germline V gene lookup returns CDR1 LNHDA and CDR2 SQIVND (reference sequence). This CDR3 region has 16 residues. This CDR3 is CATSRGRGSMANTQYF. The CDR3, as DNA: TGTGCCACCTCTAGGGGTCGCGGGAGTATGGCAAATACGCAGTATTTT.